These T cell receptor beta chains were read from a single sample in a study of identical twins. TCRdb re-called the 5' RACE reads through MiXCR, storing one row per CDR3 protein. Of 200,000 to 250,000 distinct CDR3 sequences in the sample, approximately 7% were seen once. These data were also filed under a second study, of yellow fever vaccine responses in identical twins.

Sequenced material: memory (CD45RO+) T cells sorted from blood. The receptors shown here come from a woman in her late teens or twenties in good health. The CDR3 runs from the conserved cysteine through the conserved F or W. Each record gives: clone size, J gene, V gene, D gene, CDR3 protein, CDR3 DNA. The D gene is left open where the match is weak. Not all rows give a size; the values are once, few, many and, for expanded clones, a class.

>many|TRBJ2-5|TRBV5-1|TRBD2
CASSLELAGVQETQYF
TGCGCCAGCAGCTTGGAGCTAGCGGGGGTCCAAGAGACCCAGTACTTC
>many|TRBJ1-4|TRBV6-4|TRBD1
CASSPTGEAEKLFF
TGTGCCAGCAGTCCGACAGGGGAGGCTGAAAAACTGTTTTTT
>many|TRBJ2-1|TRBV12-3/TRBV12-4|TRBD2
CASSSPRASGRDEQFF
TGTGCCAGCAGTTCGCCCCGGGCTAGCGGGAGGGATGAGCAGTTCTTC
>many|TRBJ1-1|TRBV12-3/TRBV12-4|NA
CASTQGRVGTEAFF
TGTGCCAGCACCCAAGGGAGGGTAGGGACTGAAGCTTTCTTT
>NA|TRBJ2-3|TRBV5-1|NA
CASSQGNGGTDTQYF
TGCGCCAGCAGCCAGGGCAACGGGGGCACAGATACGCAGTATTTT
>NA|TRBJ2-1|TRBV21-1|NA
CASSKFISSRNSYNEQFF
TGTGCCAGCAGCAAATTCATCTCTAGCCGAAACTCCTACAATGAGCAGTTCTTC
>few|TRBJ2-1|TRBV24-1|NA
CATSDLNYNEQFF
TGTGCCACCAGTGATTTAAACTACAATGAGCAGTTCTTC
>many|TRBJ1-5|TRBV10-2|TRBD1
CASSVGQVNQPQHF
TGCGCCAGCAGTGTAGGACAGGTTAATCAGCCCCAGCATTTT
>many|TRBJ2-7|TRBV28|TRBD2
CASSLVGLADTYEQYF
TGTGCCAGCAGTCTAGTCGGACTAGCCGACACCTACGAGCAGTACTTC
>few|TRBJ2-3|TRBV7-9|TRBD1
CASSFDRGQGTDTQYF
TGTGCCAGCAGCTTCGACAGGGGGCAGGGTACAGATACGCAGTATTTT
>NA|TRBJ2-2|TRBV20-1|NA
CSARDRITGELFF
TGCAGTGCTAGAGACCGAATCACCGGGGAGCTGTTTTTT
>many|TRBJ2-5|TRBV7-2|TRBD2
CASELLGLGETQYF
TGTGCCAGCGAACTACTGGGACTAGGAGAGACCCAGTACTTC
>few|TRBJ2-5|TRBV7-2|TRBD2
CASSLGEGQKTQYF
TGTGCCAGCAGCTTAGGGGAGGGTCAGAAGACCCAGTACTTC
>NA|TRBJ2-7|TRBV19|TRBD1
CASRKGQGATVDEQYF
TGTGCCAGTAGGAAAGGACAGGGGGCGACAGTCGACGAGCAGTACTTC
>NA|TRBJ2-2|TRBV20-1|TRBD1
CSARRTGADTGELFF
TGCAGTGCTCGGAGGACAGGGGCCGACACCGGGGAGCTGTTTTTT
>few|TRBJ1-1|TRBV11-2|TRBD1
CASSLGDRGTTEAFF
TGTGCCAGCAGCTTAGGGGACAGGGGGACCACTGAAGCTTTCTTT
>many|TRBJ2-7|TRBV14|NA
CASSQALAGSHEQYF
TGTGCCAGCAGTCAAGCTCTAGCTGGTTCCCACGAGCAGTACTTC
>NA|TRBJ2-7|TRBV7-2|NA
CASSLSTSFNYEQYF
TGTGCCAGCAGCTTATCTACTAGCTTCAACTACGAGCAGTACTTC
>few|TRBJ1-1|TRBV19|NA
CASTGNTEAFF
TGTGCCAGTACGGGGAACACTGAAGCTTTCTTT
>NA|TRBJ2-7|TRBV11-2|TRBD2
CASSRLTRLAATYEQYF
TGTGCCAGCAGCCGCCTGACTCGGCTAGCGGCAACCTACGAGCAGTACTTC
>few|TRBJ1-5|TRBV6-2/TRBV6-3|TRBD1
CASVAGQLNQPQHF
TGTGCCAGCGTAGCGGGACAGTTGAATCAGCCCCAGCATTTT
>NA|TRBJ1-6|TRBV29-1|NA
CSVVQDSRNSPLHF
TGCAGCGTGGTACAGGACTCTCGGAATTCACCCCTCCACTTT
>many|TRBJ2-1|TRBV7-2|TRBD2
CASSRLAGANNEQFF
TGTGCCAGCAGCCGACTAGCGGGAGCCAACAATGAGCAGTTCTTC
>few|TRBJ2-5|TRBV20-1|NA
CSAHPGAQETQYF
TGCAGTGCCCATCCTGGGGCTCAAGAGACCCAGTACTTC
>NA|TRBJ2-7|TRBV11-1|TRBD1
CASGRQGVYEQYF
TGTGCCAGCGGCAGACAGGGGGTCTACGAGCAGTACTTC
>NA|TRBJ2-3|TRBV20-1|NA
CSAPGVPDTQYF
TGCAGTGCTCCGGGCGTCCCGGATACGCAGTATTTT
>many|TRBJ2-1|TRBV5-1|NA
CASSLEALSEQFF
TGCGCCAGCAGCTTGGAGGCCTTAAGTGAGCAGTTCTTC
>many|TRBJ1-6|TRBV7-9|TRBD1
CASSLRGGDNSPLHF
TGTGCCAGCAGCCTTAGAGGGGGCGATAATTCACCCCTCCACTTT
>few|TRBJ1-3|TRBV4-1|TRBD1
CASSQAGTDSGNTIYF
TGCGCCAGCAGCCAAGCCGGGACAGACTCTGGAAACACCATATATTTT
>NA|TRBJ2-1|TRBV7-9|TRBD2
CASSLSLAGGTYNEQFF
TGTGCCAGCAGCTTATCCCTTGCGGGAGGCACTTACAATGAGCAGTTCTTC
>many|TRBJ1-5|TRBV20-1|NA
CSAREWSGERRQPQHF
TGCAGTGCTAGAGAGTGGTCGGGGGAGAGACGGCAGCCCCAGCATTTT
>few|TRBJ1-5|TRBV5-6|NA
CASSGTGTRDQPQHF
TGTGCCAGCAGCGGGACCGGGACTCGTGATCAGCCCCAGCATTTT
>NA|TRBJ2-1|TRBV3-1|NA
CASSQGAGRRQLF
TGTGCCAGCAGCCAAGGGGCGGGAAGGCGGCAGCTCTTC
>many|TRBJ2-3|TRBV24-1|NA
CATSVGATTDTQYF
TGTGCCACCAGTGTCGGAGCGACCACAGATACGCAGTATTTT
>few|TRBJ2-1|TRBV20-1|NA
CSAPQLPSYNEQFF
TGCAGTGCTCCCCAATTACCTTCCTACAATGAGCAGTTCTTC
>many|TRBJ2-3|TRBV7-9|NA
CASSLGVAAATDTQYF
TGTGCCAGCAGCTTAGGCGTAGCGGCGGCCACAGATACGCAGTATTTT
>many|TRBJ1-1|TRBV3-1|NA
CASSQYGYEAFF
TGTGCCAGCAGCCAATACGGATATGAAGCTTTCTTT
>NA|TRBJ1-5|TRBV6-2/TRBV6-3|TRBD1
CASSFPGQGARNQPQHF
TGTGCCAGCAGTTTCCCGGGACAGGGTGCCCGCAATCAGCCCCAGCATTTT
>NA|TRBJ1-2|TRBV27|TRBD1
CASSLSRDRDGYTF
TGTGCCAGCAGTTTATCCCGGGACAGGGACGGCTACACCTTC